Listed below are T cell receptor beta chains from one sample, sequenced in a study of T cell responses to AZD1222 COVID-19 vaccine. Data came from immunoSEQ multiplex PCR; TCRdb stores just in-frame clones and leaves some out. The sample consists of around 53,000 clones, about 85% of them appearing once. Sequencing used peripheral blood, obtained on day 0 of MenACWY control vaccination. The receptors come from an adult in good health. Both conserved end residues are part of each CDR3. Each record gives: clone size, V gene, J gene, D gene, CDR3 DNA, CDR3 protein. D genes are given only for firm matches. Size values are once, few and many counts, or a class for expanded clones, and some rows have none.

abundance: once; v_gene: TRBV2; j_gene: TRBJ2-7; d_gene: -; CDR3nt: TGTGCCAGCAGTGAACTTGGGGGTGCCCTCTACGAGCAGTACTTC; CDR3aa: CASSELGGALYEQYF
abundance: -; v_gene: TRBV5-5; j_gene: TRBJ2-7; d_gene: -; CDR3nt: TGTGCCAGCAGCTTGTACAGGGATAACTACGAGCAGTACTTC; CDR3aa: CASSLYRDNYEQYF
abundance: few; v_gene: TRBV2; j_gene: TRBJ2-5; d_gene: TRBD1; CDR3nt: TGTGCCAGCAGAGACAGGGGGCGCCCCAAGGAGACCCAGTACTTC; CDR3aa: CASRDRGRPKETQYF
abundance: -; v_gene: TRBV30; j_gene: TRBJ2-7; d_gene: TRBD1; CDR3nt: TGTGCCTGGAGTGGGGACAGGGCCTTTTACGAGCAGTACTTC; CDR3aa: CAWSGDRAFYEQYF
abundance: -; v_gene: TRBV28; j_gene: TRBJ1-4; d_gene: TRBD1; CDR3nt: TGTGCCAGCAGTTTGGAGGGGGCAGGGGAAAAACTGTTTTTT; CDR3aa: CASSLEGAGEKLFF
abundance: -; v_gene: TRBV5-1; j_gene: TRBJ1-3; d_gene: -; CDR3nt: TGCGCCAGCAGCTTGGAGGCAGGCTCTGGAAACACCATATATTTT; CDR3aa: CASSLEAGSGNTIYF
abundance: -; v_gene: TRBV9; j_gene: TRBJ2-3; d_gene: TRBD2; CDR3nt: TGTGCCAGCAGCCCCGGACTAGCGGGAATCTTAGGCACAGATACGCAGTATTTT; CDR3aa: CASSPGLAGILGTDTQYF
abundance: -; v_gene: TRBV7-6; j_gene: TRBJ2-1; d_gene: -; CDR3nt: TGTGCCAGCAGCTTGGCAGCGACCTCCTACAATGAGCAGTTCTTC; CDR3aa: CASSLAATSYNEQFF
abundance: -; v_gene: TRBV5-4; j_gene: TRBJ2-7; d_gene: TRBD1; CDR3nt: TGTGCCAGCAGCTTCGGGGGACAGGCATACGAGCAGTACTTC; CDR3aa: CASSFGGQAYEQYF
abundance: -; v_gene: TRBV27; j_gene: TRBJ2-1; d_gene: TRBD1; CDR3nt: TGTGCCAGCAGATCTACACGAAGACAGGGGATCTACAATGAGCAGTTCTTC; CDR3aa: CASRSTRRQGIYNEQFF
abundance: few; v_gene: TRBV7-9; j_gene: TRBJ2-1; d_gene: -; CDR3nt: TGTGCCAGCAGCTTTGCCGGCGGAGGCTACAATGAGCAGTTCTTC; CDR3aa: CASSFAGGGYNEQFF
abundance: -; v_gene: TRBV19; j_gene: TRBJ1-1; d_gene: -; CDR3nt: TGTGCCAGTAGTATCGCCACTGAAGCTTTCTTT; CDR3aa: CASSIATEAFF
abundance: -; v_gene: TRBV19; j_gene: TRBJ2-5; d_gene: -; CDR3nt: TGTGCCAGTAGTATGAGGGAGACCCAGTACTTC; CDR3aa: CASSMRETQYF
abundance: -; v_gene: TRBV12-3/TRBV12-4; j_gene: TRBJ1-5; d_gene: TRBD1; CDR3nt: TGTGCCAGCAGCGGGGACAGAGGTCAGCCCCAGCATTTT; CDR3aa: CASSGDRGQPQHF
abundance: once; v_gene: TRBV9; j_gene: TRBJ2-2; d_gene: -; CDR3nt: TGTGCCAGCAGCGTAGAGCAACTGCGGGCCGGGGAGCTGTTTTTT; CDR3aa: CASSVEQLRAGELFF
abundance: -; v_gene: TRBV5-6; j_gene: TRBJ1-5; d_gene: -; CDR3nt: TGTGCCAGCAGCCTGGGCCTGGGCGGCGGTCAGCCCCAGCATTTT; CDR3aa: CASSLGLGGGQPQHF
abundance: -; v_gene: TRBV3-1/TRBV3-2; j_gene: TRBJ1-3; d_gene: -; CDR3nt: TGTGCCAGCAGCCAAGCCCGGGGGAGCTCTGGAAACACCATATATTTT; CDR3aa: CASSQARGSSGNTIYF
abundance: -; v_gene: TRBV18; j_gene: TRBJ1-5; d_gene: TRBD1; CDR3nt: TGTGCCAGCTCGCAAGGGACAGGGTTCAATCAGCCCCAGCATTTT; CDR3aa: CASSQGTGFNQPQHF
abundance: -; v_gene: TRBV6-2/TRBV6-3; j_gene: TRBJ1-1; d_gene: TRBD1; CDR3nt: TGTGCCAGCAGTTATAGGGAGGGGGACAGCCTTTTGAACACTGAAGCTTTCTTT; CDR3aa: CASSYREGDSLLNTEAFF
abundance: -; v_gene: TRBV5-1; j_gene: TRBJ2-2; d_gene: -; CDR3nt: TGCGCCAGCAGCTTGGCCCTAGCGGAGCTGTTTTTT; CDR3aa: CASSLALAELFF
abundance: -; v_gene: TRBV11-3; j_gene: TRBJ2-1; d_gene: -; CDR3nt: TGTGCCAGCAGCTTAGATGGGGACTCCTACAATGAGCAGTTCTTC; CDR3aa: CASSLDGDSYNEQFF
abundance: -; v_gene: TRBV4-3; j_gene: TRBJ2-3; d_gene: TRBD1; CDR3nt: TGCGCCAGCAGCCAGACCCTAGGGGGCATAAGCACAGATACGCAGTATTTT; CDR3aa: CASSQTLGGISTDTQYF
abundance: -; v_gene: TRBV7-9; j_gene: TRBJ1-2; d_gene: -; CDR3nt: TGTGCCAGCAGCTTGGGCCCAGACTATGGCTACACCTTC; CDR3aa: CASSLGPDYGYTF
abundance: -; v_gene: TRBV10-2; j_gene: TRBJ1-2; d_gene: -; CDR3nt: TGCGCCAGCAGTGATGGGGGGCTCCTTAACTATGGCTACACCTTC; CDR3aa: CASSDGGLLNYGYTF
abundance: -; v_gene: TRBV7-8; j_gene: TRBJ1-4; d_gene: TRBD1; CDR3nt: TGTGCCAGCAGCTCAGGGACAGGGGGCAGGTCGGATGAAAAACTGTTTTTT; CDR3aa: CASSSGTGGRSDEKLFF
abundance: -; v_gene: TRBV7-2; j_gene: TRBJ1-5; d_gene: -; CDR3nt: TGTGCCAGCAGCCCCCGGGCAGGTCAGCCCCAGCATTTT; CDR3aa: CASSPRAGQPQHF
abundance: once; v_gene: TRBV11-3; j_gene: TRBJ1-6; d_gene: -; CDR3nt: TGTGCCAGCAGCCGCCTTACAGCAACTAGCTCCTATAATTCACCCCTCCACTTT; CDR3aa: CASSRLTATSSYNSPLHF
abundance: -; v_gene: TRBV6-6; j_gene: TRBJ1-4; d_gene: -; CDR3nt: TGTGCCAGCAGTGACGTACCTTTTGATGAAAAACTGTTTTTT; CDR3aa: CASSDVPFDEKLFF
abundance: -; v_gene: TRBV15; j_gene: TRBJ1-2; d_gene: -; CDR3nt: TGTGCCACCAGCAGAGGGGACGGGAACTATGGCTACACCTTC; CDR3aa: CATSRGDGNYGYTF
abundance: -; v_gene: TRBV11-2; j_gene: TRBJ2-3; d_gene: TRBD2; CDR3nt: TGTGCCAGCAGCCGGGGGGGGACGCCCCGCACAGATACGCAGTATTTT; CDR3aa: CASSRGGTPRTDTQYF
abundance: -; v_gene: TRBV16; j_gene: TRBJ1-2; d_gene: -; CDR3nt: TGTGCCAGCAGCGCTGGGATTTATGGCTACACCTTC; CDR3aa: CASSAGIYGYTF
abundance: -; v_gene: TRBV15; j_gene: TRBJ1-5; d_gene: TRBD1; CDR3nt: TGTGCCACCAGCAACACAGGGGCGAATCAGCCCCAGCATTTT; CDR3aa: CATSNTGANQPQHF
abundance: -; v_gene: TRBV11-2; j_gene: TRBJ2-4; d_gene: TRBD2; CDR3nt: TGTGCCAGCAGCTTCTATAGCGGGAGTAGCTACATTCAGTACTTC; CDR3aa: CASSFYSGSSYIQYF
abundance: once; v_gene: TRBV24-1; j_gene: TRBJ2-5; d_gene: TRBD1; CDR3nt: TGTGCCACCAGTGATTGGACAGGGACGGGAGAGACCCAGTACTTC; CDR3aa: CATSDWTGTGETQYF
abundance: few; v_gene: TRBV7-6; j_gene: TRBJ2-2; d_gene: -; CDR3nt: TGTGCCAGCAGCTTAGCTACAGCCCCTTCCGGGGAGCTGTTTTTT; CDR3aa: CASSLATAPSGELFF
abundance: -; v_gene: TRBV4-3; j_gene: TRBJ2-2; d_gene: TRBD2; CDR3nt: TGCGCCAGCAGCCAAGAGTACCGGGAGGCCGGGGAGCTGTTTTTT; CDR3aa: CASSQEYREAGELFF
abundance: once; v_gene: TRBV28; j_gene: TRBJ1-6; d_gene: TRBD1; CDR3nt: TGTGCCAGCAGTGAACGACAGGGAAACAATTCACCCCTCCACTTT; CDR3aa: CASSERQGNNSPLHF
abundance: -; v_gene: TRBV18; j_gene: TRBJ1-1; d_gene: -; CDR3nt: TGTGCCAGCTCAGGGCAGGAGATCACGAACACTGAAGCTTTCTTT; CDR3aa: CASSGQEITNTEAFF
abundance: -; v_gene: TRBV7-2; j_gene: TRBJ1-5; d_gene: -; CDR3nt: TGTGCCAGCAGCTTATACAATCAGCCCCAGCATTTT; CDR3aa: CASSLYNQPQHF
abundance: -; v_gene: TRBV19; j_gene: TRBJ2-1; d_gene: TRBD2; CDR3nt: TGTGCCAGTAGTCCCACTAGCGGGACCTACAATGAGCAGTTCTTC; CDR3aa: CASSPTSGTYNEQFF
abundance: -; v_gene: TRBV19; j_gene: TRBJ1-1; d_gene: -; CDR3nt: TGTGCCAGTAGTCTAACCGCACGGGGTCTAGCTTTCTTT; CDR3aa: CASSLTARGLAFF
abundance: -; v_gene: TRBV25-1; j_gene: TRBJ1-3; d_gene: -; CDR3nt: TGTGCCAGCAGTGTTCACCAATCTGGCAGAAACACCATATATTTT; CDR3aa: CASSVHQSGRNTIYF
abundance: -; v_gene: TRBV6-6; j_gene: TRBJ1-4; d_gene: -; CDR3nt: TGTGCCAGCAGTTATAGTCCGACAACTAATGAAAAACTGTTTTTT; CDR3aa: CASSYSPTTNEKLFF
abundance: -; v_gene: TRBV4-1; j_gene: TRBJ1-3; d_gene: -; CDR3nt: TGCGCCAGCAGCACCCTCCTCGGGGCAGCTGGAAACACCATATATTTT; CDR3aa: CASSTLLGAAGNTIYF
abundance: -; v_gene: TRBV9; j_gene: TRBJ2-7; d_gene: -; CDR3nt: TGTGCCAGCAGCGTAGGGCTAGCGAGCTCCTACGAGCAGTACTTC; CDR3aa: CASSVGLASSYEQYF
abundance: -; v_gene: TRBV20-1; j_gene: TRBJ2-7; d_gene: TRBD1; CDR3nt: TGCAGTGCTAGTAGCCGGGACAGCCATTCCTACGAGCAGTACTTC; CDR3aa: CSASSRDSHSYEQYF
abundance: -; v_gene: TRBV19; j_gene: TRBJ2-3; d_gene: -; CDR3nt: TGTGCCAGTAGTTTACAGGGAACTGGCACAGATACGCAGTATTTT; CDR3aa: CASSLQGTGTDTQYF
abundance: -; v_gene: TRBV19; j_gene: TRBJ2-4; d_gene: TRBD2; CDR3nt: TGTGCCAGTAGTAGGACTAGCGTTGCTAAAAACATTCAGTACTTC; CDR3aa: CASSRTSVAKNIQYF
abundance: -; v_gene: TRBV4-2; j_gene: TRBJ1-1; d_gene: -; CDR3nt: TGTGCCAGCAGCTCCCGGGGGAACACTGAAGCTTTCTTT; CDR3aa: CASSSRGNTEAFF
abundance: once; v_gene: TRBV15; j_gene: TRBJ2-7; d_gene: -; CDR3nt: TGTGCCACCAGCCTAGAATTCGGGGGCCCCTACGAGCAGTACTTC; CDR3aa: CATSLEFGGPYEQYF
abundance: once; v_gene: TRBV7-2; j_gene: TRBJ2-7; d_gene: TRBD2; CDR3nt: TGTGCCAGCAGGCCATCTAGCGGGAGGTCCTACGAGCAGTACTTC; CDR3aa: CASRPSSGRSYEQYF
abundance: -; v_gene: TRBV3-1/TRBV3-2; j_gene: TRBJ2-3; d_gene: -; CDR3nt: TGTGCCAGCAGCCAACGTTGGGCTAACCCCGGTGCAGATACGCAGTATTTT; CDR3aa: CASSQRWANPGADTQYF
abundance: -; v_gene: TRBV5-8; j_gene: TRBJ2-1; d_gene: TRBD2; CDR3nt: TGTGCCAGCAGCTTGGAGTTGGGACTAGCGGGTCGGCAGTTCTTC; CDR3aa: CASSLELGLAGRQFF
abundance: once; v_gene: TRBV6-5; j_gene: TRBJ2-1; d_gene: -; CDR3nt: TGTGCCAGCAGCCCCCTCGGCGGCGTTTACAATGAGCAGTTCTTC; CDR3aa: CASSPLGGVYNEQFF
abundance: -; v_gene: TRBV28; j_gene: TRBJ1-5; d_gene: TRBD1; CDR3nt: TGTGCCAGTATCTCTACGGCGGTACAGGGGTACAATCAGCCCCAGCATTTT; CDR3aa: CASISTAVQGYNQPQHF
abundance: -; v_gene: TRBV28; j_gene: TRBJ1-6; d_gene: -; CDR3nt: TGTGCCAGCAGCCTACCGGGACAAATTTTTTCACCCCTCCACTTT; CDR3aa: CASSLPGQIFSPLHF
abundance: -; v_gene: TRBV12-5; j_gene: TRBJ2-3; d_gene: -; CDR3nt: TGTGCTAGTGGTTTATCAGGGGGGGCAGATACGCAGTATTTT; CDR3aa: CASGLSGGADTQYF
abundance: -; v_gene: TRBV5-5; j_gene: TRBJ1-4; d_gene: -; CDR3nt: TGTGCCAGCAGCCCGAGATTTAATGAAAAACTGTTTTTT; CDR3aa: CASSPRFNEKLFF
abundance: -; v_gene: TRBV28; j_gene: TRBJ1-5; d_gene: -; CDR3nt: TGTGCCAGCACGAGGCGATCGTTCAATCAGCCCCAGCATTTT; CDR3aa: CASTRRSFNQPQHF
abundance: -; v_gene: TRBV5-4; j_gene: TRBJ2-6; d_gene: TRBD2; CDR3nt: TGTGCCAGCAGCAAGGGACTAGCGGGCGAGGGTTCTGGGGCCAACGTCCTGACTTTC; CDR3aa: CASSKGLAGEGSGANVLTF